The source of this T cell receptor beta chain is a study of T cells in Graves' hyperthyroidism and ophthalmopathy (dated by TCRdb to the late 2010s). For context, the study as a whole: Peripheral blood was collected at initial diagnosis, before any treatment. The approximately 98 discovery patients were randomly divided into training and test sets at a 7:3 ratio. The paper describes TCR Vbeta CDR3 sequencing of more than 120 peripheral blood samples, made up of 43 ophthalmopathy patients, 70 to 75 hyperthyroidism patients and 17 progressor patients. Once sampling was done, hyperthyroidism patients were given methimazole at a starting dose of 30 mg daily, whereas ophthalmopathy patients were given high-dose intravenous methylprednisolone. To identify TCR V-J signatures that set the groups apart, the researchers used a discovery cohort of 100 patients, made up of about 44 with Graves' ophthalmopathy and about 60 with stable Graves' hyperthyroidism. Thyroid tissue and blood T-cell repertoires from roughly 6 Graves' hyperthyroidism patients were also compared in the study. An independent validation cohort of 18 to 20 hyperthyroidism patients and approximately 17 patients who later progressed to ophthalmopathy tested prospective prediction of ophthalmopathy. What the authors observed across the whole study: In validation, progression to ophthalmopathy was predicted by the model with 70.59% sensitivity and 72% to 85% specificity, a median of about 6.8 months before onset. Blood samples also contained most of the expanded thyroid clonotypes (frequency above 0.001), which suggests that blood repertoires may reflect thyroid immune responses. In cross-validation, a model built on a 13 V-J signature told ophthalmopathy apart from stable hyperthyroidism with less than 90% sensitivity and around 83% specificity, and in testing the same model reached 80%/75%. Sample size was not statistically predetermined, and blinding of investigators to group allocation was not performed.

V is shortened by 0 bases, J by 4 bases, and the region joining them spans 15 bases. The germline V gene provides CDR1 MNHEY and CDR2 SVGAGI. Measured from the cysteine to the phenylalanine, the CDR3 is 16 residues long. The kept DNA is CDR3 alone, 48 bases in frame from the first base. Hyperthyroidism patients were newly diagnosed, had a disease duration of under 2 months, and were aged 18 to 65 years. Patients with uncontrolled infections, other autoimmune diseases, pregnancy or lactation were excluded. Diagnoses were established on the basis of clinical symptoms, serum thyroxine and TRAb, thyroid ultrasound, and orbital computed tomography. Blood from progressor patients was drawn when they were first diagnosed with hyperthyroidism, before any ophthalmopathy symptoms appeared. PBMCs were isolated from roughly 10 ml of fresh peripheral blood by Ficoll-Paque density gradient centrifugation. Patients classed as progressors first received a Graves' hyperthyroidism diagnosis and then went on to develop ophthalmopathy during follow-up. Total RNA was extracted using Trizol reagent, and RNA quality was assessed on an Agilent 2100 Bioanalyzer.

This clonotype was recorded at least ten times. This clone's antigen is unknown. Base qualities are missing; no much larger clone stands one base away. Amplification of TCR beta CDR3 regions was carried out from RNA transcripts. The TCR CDR3 was subjected to a first round of RT-PCR using the HTBI primer set and the Qiagen OneStep RT-PCR kit. A second multiplex PCR round built the libraries, followed by size selection and purification. Sequencing of the libraries was done on an Illumina HiSeq2000 using paired-end 100 bp reads. The source study handled its data this way. SOAPnuke was used to process the raw data, with reads discarded if the reads contained adapters or uncalled bases, had a mean Phred below 15, or lacked an exact constant-primer or identifier match. High-quality paired reads were merged using COPE v1.2.5, and each unique nucleotide sequence was defined as a clonotype. MiTCR v1.1 was used to align the clonotypes against IMGT TRBV, TRBD and TRBJ reference segments. Analysis was restricted to V-J combinations with a frequency above 0.0001, which covered about 99% of repertoires. A TCS score was defined as the ratio of F50 (clonal expansion) to E x V (chaos), with BLOSUM62-based TCRdist applied between CDR3 peptides within each V-J. Welch's t-statistics and random forest reduced fewer than 550 V-J features to 13, which were used in a naive Bayes classifier (R e1071). TCRdb took the public reads, trimmed them with fastp at Q25, ran MiXCR for clone calling and kept in-frame beta chains. Identical CDR3 protein sequences are pooled into one entry, listed with their most common genes and DNA. It is TCRdb's table, rather than the study itself, that gives the V and J calls and clone size. The sample contains nearly 600,000 distinct CDR3 sequences, about 15% of them found a single time. Approximately 5.7% of the sample goes to the ten largest clones.

The clonotype was recovered from a woman aged 25 to 45 with Graves' hyperthyroidism that later progressed to Graves' ophthalmopathy. The sample consisted of blood. The V and J segments used are TRBV6-5 and TRBJ1-2, and TRBD1 may be the D gene, going by 5 matching bases. The CDR3 here reads CASSYSRGLEGYGYTF. The DNA is TGTGCCAGCAGTTACTCCCGGGGCTTGGAGGGCTATGGCTACACCTTC.